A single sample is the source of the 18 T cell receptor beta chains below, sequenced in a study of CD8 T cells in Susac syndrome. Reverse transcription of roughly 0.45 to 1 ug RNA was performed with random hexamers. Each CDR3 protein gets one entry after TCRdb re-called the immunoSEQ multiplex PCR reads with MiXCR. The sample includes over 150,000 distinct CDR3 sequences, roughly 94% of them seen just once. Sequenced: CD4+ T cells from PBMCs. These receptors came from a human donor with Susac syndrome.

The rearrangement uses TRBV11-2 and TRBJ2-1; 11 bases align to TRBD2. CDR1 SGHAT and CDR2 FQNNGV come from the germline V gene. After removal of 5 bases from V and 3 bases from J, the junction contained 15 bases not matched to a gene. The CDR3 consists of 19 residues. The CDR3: CASSLRLAGLGIYYNEQFF. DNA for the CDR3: TGTGCCAGCAGCCTTCGACTAGCGGGATTAGGAATCTACTACAATGAGCAGTTCTTC.

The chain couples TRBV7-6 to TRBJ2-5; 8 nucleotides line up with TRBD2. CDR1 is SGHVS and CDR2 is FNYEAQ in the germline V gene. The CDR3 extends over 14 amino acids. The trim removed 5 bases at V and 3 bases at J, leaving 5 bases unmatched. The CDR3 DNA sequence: TGTGCCAGCAGCCGTGGCGGGGGGAAAGAGACCCAGTACTTC. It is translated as CASSRGGGKETQYF. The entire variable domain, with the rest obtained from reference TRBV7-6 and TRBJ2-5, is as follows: GAGVSQSPRYKVTKRGQDVALRCDPISGHVSLYWYRQALGQGPEFLTYFNYEAQQDKSGLPNDRFSAERPEGSISTLTIQRTEQRDSAMYRCASSRGGGKETQYFGPGTRLLVL.

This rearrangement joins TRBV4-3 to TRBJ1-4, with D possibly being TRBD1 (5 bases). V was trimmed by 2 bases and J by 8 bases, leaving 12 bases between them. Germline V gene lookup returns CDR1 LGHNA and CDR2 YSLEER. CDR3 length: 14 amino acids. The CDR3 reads CASSQQGDSEKLFF. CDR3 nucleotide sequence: TGCGCCAGCAGCCAACAAGGGGACTCCGAAAAACTGTTTTTT.

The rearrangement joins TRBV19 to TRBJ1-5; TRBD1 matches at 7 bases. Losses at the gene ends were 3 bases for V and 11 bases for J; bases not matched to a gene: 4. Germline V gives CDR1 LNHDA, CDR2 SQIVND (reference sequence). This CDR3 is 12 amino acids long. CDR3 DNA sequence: TGTGCCAGTAGTATGCGGCAGGGGGCCCAGCATTTT. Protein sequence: CASSMRQGAQHF.

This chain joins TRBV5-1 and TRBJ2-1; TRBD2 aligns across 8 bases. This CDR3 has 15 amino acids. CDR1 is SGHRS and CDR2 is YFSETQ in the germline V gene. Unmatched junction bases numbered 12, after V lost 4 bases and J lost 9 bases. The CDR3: CASSLSGTSVSEQFF. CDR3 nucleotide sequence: TGCGCCAGCAGCCTTAGCGGGACCTCCGTCAGTGAGCAGTTCTTC.

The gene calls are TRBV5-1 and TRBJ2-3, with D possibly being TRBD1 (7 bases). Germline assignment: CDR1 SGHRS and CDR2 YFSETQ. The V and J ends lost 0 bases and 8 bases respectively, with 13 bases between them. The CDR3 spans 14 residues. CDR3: CASSLGQGLGTQYF. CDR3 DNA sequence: TGCGCCAGCAGCTTGGGACAGGGACTGGGTACGCAGTATTTT. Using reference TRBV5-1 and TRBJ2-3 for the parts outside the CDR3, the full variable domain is KAGVTQTPRYLIKTRGQQVTLSCSPISGHRSVSWYQQTPGQGLQFLFEYFSETQRNKGNFPGRFSGRQFSNSRSEMNVSTLELGDSALYLCASSLGQGLGTQYFGPGTRLTVL.

The DNA for the CDR3 is TGTGCCAGCAGCTACCTCACTTCCGCGGAGACCCAGTACTTC. Its translation is CASSYLTSAETQYF. The chain links TRBV6-2 or TRBV6-3 to TRBJ2-5; no clear D. The germline gives CDR1 MNHEY, CDR2 SVGEGT. The V gene lost 6 bases and the J gene lost 5 bases, with 16 bases spanning the gap. CDR3 length: 14 residues.

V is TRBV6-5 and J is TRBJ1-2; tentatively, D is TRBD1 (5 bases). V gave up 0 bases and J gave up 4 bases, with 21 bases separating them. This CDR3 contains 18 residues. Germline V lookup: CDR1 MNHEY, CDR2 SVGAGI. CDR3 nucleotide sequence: TGTGCCAGCAGTTACTCGTTGTTGTTCGGGGGAGGGTCCTATGGCTACACCTTC. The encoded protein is CASSYSLLFGGGSYGYTF.

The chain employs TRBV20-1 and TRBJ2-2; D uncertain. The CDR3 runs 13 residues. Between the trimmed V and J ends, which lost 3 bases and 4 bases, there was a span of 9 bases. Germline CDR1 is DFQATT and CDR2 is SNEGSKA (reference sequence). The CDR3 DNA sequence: TGCAGTGCTAGTGGGATCCCCACCGGGGAGCTGTTTTTT. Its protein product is CSASGIPTGELFF.

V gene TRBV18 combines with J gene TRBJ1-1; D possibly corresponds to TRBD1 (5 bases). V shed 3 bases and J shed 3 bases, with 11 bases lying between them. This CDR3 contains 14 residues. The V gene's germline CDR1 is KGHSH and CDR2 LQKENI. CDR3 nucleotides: TGTGCCAGCTCACCGGAGGGGTGGGACACTGAAGCTTTCTTT. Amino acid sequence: CASSPEGWDTEAFF.

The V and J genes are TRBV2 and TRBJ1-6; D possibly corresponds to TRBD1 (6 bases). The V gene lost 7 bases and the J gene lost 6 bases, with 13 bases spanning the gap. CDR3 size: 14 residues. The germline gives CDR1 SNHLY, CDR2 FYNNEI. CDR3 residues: CASIPQGVNSPLHF. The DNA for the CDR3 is TGTGCCAGCATTCCACAGGGTGTTAATTCACCCCTCCACTTT.

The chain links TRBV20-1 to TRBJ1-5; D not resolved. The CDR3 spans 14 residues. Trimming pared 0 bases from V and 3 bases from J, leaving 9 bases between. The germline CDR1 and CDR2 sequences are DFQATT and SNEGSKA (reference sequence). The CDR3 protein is CSARDGGNNQPQHF. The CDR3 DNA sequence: TGCAGTGCTAGAGATGGAGGGAACAATCAGCCCCAGCATTTT.

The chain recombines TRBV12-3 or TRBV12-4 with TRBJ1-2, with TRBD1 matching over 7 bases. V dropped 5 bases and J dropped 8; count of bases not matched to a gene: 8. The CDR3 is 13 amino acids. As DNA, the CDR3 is TGTGCCAGCAGTCAGTCAGGGGGGATCGGCTACACCTTC. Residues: CASSQSGGIGYTF.

DNA of the CDR3: TGTGCCAGCAGCTTAGGGTACAGCGGGATGGAGACCCAGTACTTC. Translated: CASSLGYSGMETQYF. J is TRBJ2-5 and V is TRBV7-2, with TRBD2 matching over 7 bases. V lost 1 base to trimming and J lost 5 bases; unmatched junction nucleotides: 7. Per the germline V gene, CDR1 is SGHTA and CDR2 is FQGNSA. The CDR3 sequence is 15 residues long.

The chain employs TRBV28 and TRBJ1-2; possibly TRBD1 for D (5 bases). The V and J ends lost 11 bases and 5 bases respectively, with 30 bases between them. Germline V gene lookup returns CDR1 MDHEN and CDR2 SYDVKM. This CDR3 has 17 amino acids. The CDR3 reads CAADRSGIGPGPYGYTF. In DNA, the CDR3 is TGTGCCGCTGACAGATCAGGAATAGGCCCAGGGCCGTATGGCTACACCTTC.

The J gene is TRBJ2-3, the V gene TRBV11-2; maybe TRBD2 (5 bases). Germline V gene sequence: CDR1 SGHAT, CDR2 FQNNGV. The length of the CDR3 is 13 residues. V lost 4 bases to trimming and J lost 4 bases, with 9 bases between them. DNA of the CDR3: TGTGCCAGCAGCTCATGGACTTCAGATACGCAGTATTTT. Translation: CASSSWTSDTQYF.

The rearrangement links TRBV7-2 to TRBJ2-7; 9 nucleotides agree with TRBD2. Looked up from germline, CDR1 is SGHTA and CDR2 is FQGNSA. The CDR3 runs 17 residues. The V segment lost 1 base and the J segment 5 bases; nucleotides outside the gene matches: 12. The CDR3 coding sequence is TGTGCCAGCAGCTTAGAGGGTATGGCTAGCGGGATCCACGAGCAGTACTTC. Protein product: CASSLEGMASGIHEQYF.

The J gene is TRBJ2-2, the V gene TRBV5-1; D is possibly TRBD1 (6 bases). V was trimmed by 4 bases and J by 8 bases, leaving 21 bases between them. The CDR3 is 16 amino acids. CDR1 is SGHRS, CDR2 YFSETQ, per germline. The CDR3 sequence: CASSLNRDASGGELFF. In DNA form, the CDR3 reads TGCGCCAGCAGCCTTAACAGGGACGCATCGGGAGGGGAGCTGTTTTTT.